These 26 T cell receptor beta chains were sequenced from one sample in a study of control samples from healthy donors and cancer patients (dated by TCRdb to 2018 to 2021). Libraries were built with the immunoSEQ multiplex PCR assay. This immuneACCESS table, as held by TCRdb, lists in-frame sequences with V and J called but not all clones. Of the missing ones, under half trace to an unresolved V gene in checked studies; the others have no known cause. For this sample there are some 250,000 clones; 82% appear just once. The ten largest clones represent roughly 13% of the sample. The source material was PBMCs. The receptors come from a woman in her fifties or sixties with lung cancer.

This clone was observed a handful of times. This chain uses TRBV3-1 (or the pseudogene TRBV3-2) with TRBJ2-3; D tentatively fits TRBD1 or TRBD2 (5 bases each). V lost 4 bases and J 1 base, leaving 15 bases between the germline ends. Germline CDR1 and CDR2: LGHDT and YNNKEL (reference sequence). The CDR3 is made up of 16 amino acids. CDR3 protein: CASSRGSSGRTDTQYF. CDR3 nucleotide sequence: TGTGCCAGCAGCCGAGGGAGCTCGGGACGCACAGATACGCAGTATTTT.

The chain has TRBV7-2 and TRBJ2-5; the match to TRBD2 covers 10 bases. V was clipped by 5 bases and J by 4 bases; unmatched bases: 7. CDR1 SGHTA and CDR2 FQGNSA come from the germline V gene. The CDR3 consists of 15 residues. Written as DNA, the CDR3 is TGTGCCAGCAGCGGACAGCGGGGGGGCAGAGAGACCCAGTACTTC. Its protein product is CASSGQRGGRETQYF.

The genes are TRBV29-1 and TRBJ1-2; D unclear. The germline gives CDR1 SQVTM, CDR2 ANQGSEA. This CDR3 contains 12 residues. V was pared by 3 bases and J by 3 bases, with 8 bases between. Here the CDR3 DNA reads TGCAGCGTTGACCCCCAAGACTATGGCTACACCTTC. Its translation is CSVDPQDYGYTF.

This clone has only a few counts. The rearrangement uses TRBV6-6 and TRBJ2-7; 10 positions agree with TRBD2. This CDR3 is 15 amino acids long. With 6 bases clipped from V and 4 bases from J, the junction kept 9 bases outside the gene matches. The germline gives CDR1 MNHNY, CDR2 SVGAGI (reference sequence). CDR3: CASRGSGRGRYEQYF. The CDR3 bases are TGTGCCAGCAGAGGGAGCGGGAGGGGGCGATACGAGCAGTACTTC.

This chain joins TRBV7-3 and TRBJ2-1; 13 positions match TRBD2. J gave up 7 bases and V 10 bases, and 4 bases lay outside the gene matches. There are 13 residues in the CDR3. CDR1 and CDR2 (germline): SGHTA, FQGTGA. The CDR3 reads CATGLAGANEQFF. CDR3 DNA sequence: TGTGCCACCGGACTAGCGGGAGCTAATGAGCAGTTCTTC.

The chain uses TRBV18 and TRBJ1-5, with D tentatively TRBD1 (5 bases). The ends were cut back, 2 bases at V and 7 bases at J, with 12 bases in the middle. CDR3 length equals 14 residues. Germline lookup yields CDR1 KGHSH and CDR2 LQKENI. The CDR3 nucleotides are TGTGCCAGCTCACCAAATGGCGGGGACCAGCCCCAGCATTTT. The encoded protein is CASSPNGGDQPQHF.

The CDR3 nucleotides read TGTGCCAGCAGCTTACGGGCGGGGAGCACAGATACGCAGTATTTT. Translating gives CASSLRAGSTDTQYF. J is TRBJ2-3 and V is TRBV7-3; maybe TRBD2 (6 bases). The CDR3 is made up of 15 amino acids. Trimming stripped 2 bases from V and 0 bases from J, with 9 bases between. Germline V gives CDR1 SGHTA, CDR2 FQGTGA.

There are a few counts of this clone. The chain links TRBV28 to TRBJ1-5; 8 bases are shared with TRBD1. CDR3 size: 16 residues. Losses at the gene ends were 8 bases for V and 3 bases for J; bases not matched to a gene: 12. The V gene's germline CDR1 is MDHEN and CDR2 SYDVKM. CDR3: CASGQTGARDNQPQHF. In nucleotides, the CDR3 is TGTGCCAGCGGCCAGACAGGGGCTCGCGACAATCAGCCCCAGCATTTT.

The V and J genes are TRBV6-5 and TRBJ2-7, with D maybe TRBD2 (6 bases). The CDR3 length is 13 residues. Germline-derived CDR1 and CDR2 are MNHEY and SVGAGI. The V and J ends lost 6 bases and 2 bases respectively, with 11 bases between them. CDR3 amino acids: CASSVAETYEQYF. In DNA form, the CDR3 reads TGTGCCAGCAGCGTAGCGGAGACCTACGAGCAGTACTTC.

The chain recombines TRBV7-3 with TRBJ1-3; a weak D match, TRBD1 (5 bases). Deletions cut 4 bases from V and 0 bases from J, with 10 bases between. CDR1 is SGHTA, CDR2 FQGTGA, per germline. The CDR3 length is 15 residues. In DNA, the CDR3 is TGTGCCAGCAGCTCCGGGACCCTCTCTGGAAACACCATATATTTT. As protein: CASSSGTLSGNTIYF.

This chain links TRBV28 with TRBJ1-2; possible D gene TRBD1, 5 bases. V lost 6 bases, J lost 8 bases, and 13 bases lay in between. CDR1 MDHEN and CDR2 SYDVKM come from the germline V gene. The CDR3 sequence is 12 residues long. The CDR3 sequence is CASSAGGEGYTF. DNA of the CDR3: TGTGCCAGCAGCGCGGGGGGGGAAGGCTACACCTTC.

Written as DNA, the CDR3 is TGTGCCAGCAGGGGGCCCGGAATGGCGAACACTGAAGCTTTCTTT. It is translated as CASRGPGMANTEAFF. V and J are TRBV19 and TRBJ1-1; 8 bases match TRBD1. V gave up 9 bases and J gave up 1 base; unmatched junction bases: 10. Germline-derived CDR1 and CDR2 are LNHDA and SQIVND (reference sequence). This CDR3 region has 15 residues.

As concerns this clone: The sample carries other DNA sequences with the same CDR3. CDR3 nucleotides: TGTGCCACCAGCAGAGATCGCGGGGCGTACAATGAGCAGTTCTTC. This encodes CATSRDRGAYNEQFF. The genes are TRBV15 and TRBJ2-1; possible D gene TRBD2, 6 bases. Germline V gene lookup returns CDR1 LNHNV and CDR2 YYDKDF (reference sequence). The CDR3 extends over 15 amino acids. Trimming stripped 0 bases from V and 4 bases from J, with 10 bases between.

The rearrangement joins TRBV6-2 or TRBV6-3 to TRBJ1-2, with a tentative D call TRBD1 (6 bases). The CDR3 has 13 amino acids. Germline values: CDR1 MNHEY, CDR2 SVGEGT. V was cut by 2 bases and J by 3 bases, with 7 bases left in between. As DNA, the CDR3 is TGTGCCAGCAGTTACGGGGGCCACTATGGCTACACCTTC. The encoded protein is CASSYGGHYGYTF.

The chain has TRBV6-5 and TRBJ1-4, with D maybe TRBD1 (6 bases). Germline lookup yields CDR1 MNHEY and CDR2 SVGAGI. The V and J ends lost 5 bases and 10 bases respectively, with 11 bases between them. This CDR3 has 12 amino acids. For the CDR3, the DNA is TGTGCCAGCAGTCAGGGACAAGCAAAACTGTTTTTT. It yields the protein CASSQGQAKLFF.

This chain joins TRBV19 and TRBJ1-5; no reliable D call. V was trimmed by 3 bases and J by 6 bases, leaving 12 bases between them. Germline assignment: CDR1 LNHDA and CDR2 SQIVND (reference sequence). This CDR3 region has 14 residues. The DNA for the CDR3 is TGTGCCAGTAGTATTGGAGGGTCCGTTCAGCCCCAGCATTTT. Protein product: CASSIGGSVQPQHF.

The chain links TRBV14 to TRBJ2-1; 8 bases agree with TRBD1. The junction had 8 bases not matched to a gene; V was cut back by 4 bases and J by 0 bases. Germline CDR1 is SGHDN and CDR2 is FVKESK. This CDR3 has 17 residues. CDR3 region: CASSLRTGSYSYNEQFF. The CDR3 DNA follows: TGTGCCAGCAGCCTTCGGACAGGGTCTTACTCCTACAATGAGCAGTTCTTC.

The chain has TRBV5-1 and TRBJ1-3; 7 nucleotides agree with TRBD1. With 4 bases clipped from V and 2 bases from J, the junction kept 3 bases outside the gene matches. This CDR3 region has 14 residues. Germline CDR1 reads SGHRS; CDR2 reads YFSETQ. CDR3 sequence: CASSLGQPGNTIYF. The CDR3 DNA follows: TGCGCCAGCAGCCTGGGACAGCCTGGAAACACCATATATTTT.

This chain joins TRBV15 and TRBJ2-3; D gene ambiguous. V was cut by 0 bases and J by 0 bases, with 7 bases left in between. This CDR3 has 15 residues. CDR1 and CDR2 from the germline V gene are LNHNV and YYDKDF (reference sequence). DNA of the CDR3: TGTGCCACCAGCAGAGAGGGCCAGAGCACAGATACGCAGTATTTT. Its translation is CATSREGQSTDTQYF.

This chain links TRBV5-6 with TRBJ1-2; D unresolved. V lost 7 bases and J 2 bases, leaving 12 bases between the germline ends. The CDR3 has 13 amino acids. Looked up from germline, CDR1 is SGHDT and CDR2 is YYEEEE. CDR3 sequence: CASQVSQNYGYTF. The CDR3 DNA sequence: TGTGCCAGCCAGGTTTCACAGAACTATGGCTACACCTTC. The variable domain in full, with the rest retrieved from reference TRBV5-6 and TRBJ1-2, is DAGVTQSPTHLIKTRGQQVTLRCSPKSGHDTVSWYQQALGQGPQFIFQYYEEEERQRGNFPDRFSGHQFPNYSSELNVNALLLGDSALYLCASQVSQNYGYTFGSGTRLTVV.

This rearrangement joins TRBV7-2 to TRBJ1-3, with D possibly being TRBD1 (5 bases). Deletions cut 3 bases from V and 0 bases from J, with 9 bases between. The CDR3 is made up of 15 amino acids. CDR1 and CDR2 from the germline V gene are SGHTA and FQGNSA. Here the CDR3 DNA reads TGTGCCAGCAGCTTTTCGGGGGGCTCTGGAAACACCATATATTTT. Translated, it gives CASSFSGGSGNTIYF.

The CDR3 nucleotides read TGTGCCAGTAGGACCGGGACTAGCGGTACCTACAATGAGCAGTTCTTC. Protein product: CASRTGTSGTYNEQFF. This chain connects TRBV19 to TRBJ2-1; TRBD2 aligns across 11 bases. The length of the CDR3 is 16 residues. Losses at the gene ends were 6 bases for V and 2 bases for J; bases not matched to a gene: 6. Germline values: CDR1 LNHDA, CDR2 SQIVND (reference sequence).

This clone was picked up a small number of times. Here the CDR3 DNA reads TGTGCCAGCACCTTTGGAGGGGGCGCGTCGTATGGCTACACCTTC. Its protein is CASTFGGGASYGYTF. This chain links TRBV5-4 with TRBJ1-2; 7 nucleotides agree with TRBD1. The CDR3 has 15 residues. In germline, CDR1 is SGHNT, CDR2 YYREEE (reference sequence). V gave up 6 bases and J gave up 5 bases; unmatched junction bases: 13.

This rearrangement joins TRBV29-1 to TRBJ2-1, with no clear D. Trimming took 2 bases from V and 3 from J, leaving 5 bases between them. The CDR3 is 12 amino acids. Germline values: CDR1 SQVTM, CDR2 ANQGSEA. CDR3 bases: TGCAGCGTTGAACTCGACTACAATGAGCAGTTCTTC. Translation: CSVELDYNEQFF.

This clone was seen a handful of times. The chain carries TRBV19 and TRBJ2-1; TRBD1 agrees at 7 bases. V was pared by 1 base and J by 7 bases, with 7 bases of the junction left unmatched. CDR1 is LNHDA and CDR2 is SQIVND in the germline V gene (reference sequence). There are 15 residues in the CDR3. In DNA, the CDR3 is TGTGCCAGTAGTATAGGGTTACCCAGGGGGAATGAGCAGTTCTTC. Translated, it gives CASSIGLPRGNEQFF. The whole variable domain, filled in from reference TRBV19 and TRBJ2-1, reads DGGITQSPKYLFRKEGQNVTLSCEQNLNHDAMYWYRQDPGQGLRLIYYSQIVNDFQKGDIAEGYSVSREKKESFPLTVTSAQKNPTAFYLCASSIGLPRGNEQFFGPGTRLTVL.

CDR3 DNA: TGTGCCAGCTCACTGGAAGGGCTCGAGCAGTACTTC. Protein product: CASSLEGLEQYF. The chain couples TRBV18 to TRBJ2-7; no clear D. The ends were cut back, 4 bases at V and 6 bases at J, with 10 bases in the middle. The CDR3 sequence is 12 residues long. The germline CDR1 and CDR2 sequences are KGHSH and LQKENI. Drawing the rest from reference TRBV18 and TRBJ2-7, the complete variable domain is NAGVMQNPRHLVRRRGQEARLRCSPMKGHSHVYWYRQLPEEGLKFMVYLQKENIIDESGMPKERFSAEFPKEGPSILRIQQVVRGDSAAYFCASSLEGLEQYFGPGTRLTVT.